The 27 T cell receptor beta chains presented below share a single source sample, sequenced in a study of OX40 agonist ivuxolimab in advanced cancers. Sequencing was performed with immunoSEQ multiplex PCR; in TCRdb, only in-frame clones are kept and a portion is missing. The sample contains more than 65,000 clones, roughly 88% of which appear only once. The sequencing used CD4+ or CD8+ T cells sorted from blood, collected in a trial of the OX40 agonist ivuxolimab. These receptors all come from an adult with an advanced solid tumor such as melanoma, head and neck, liver or kidney cancer.

This clone occurred a few times. The chain joins TRBV9 to TRBJ1-1; maybe TRBD1 (5 bases). Germline-derived CDR1 and CDR2 are SGDLS and YYNGEE. The V and J ends lost 2 bases and 5 bases respectively, with 10 bases between them. This CDR3 comprises 13 residues. CDR3: CASSVGPGTEAFF. In DNA form, the CDR3 reads TGTGCCAGCAGCGTGGGGCCGGGGACTGAAGCTTTCTTT.

The chain has TRBV18 and TRBJ1-4, with TRBD1 as a possible D gene (6 bases). V lost 4 bases and J lost 6, with 12 bases in between. Germline V gene lookup returns CDR1 KGHSH and CDR2 LQKENI. This CDR3 comprises 14 residues. CDR3 in amino acids: CASSLQTGYEKLFF. CDR3 nucleotides: TGTGCCAGCTCACTCCAGACAGGATATGAAAAACTGTTTTTT.

The rearrangement uses TRBV7-3 and TRBJ2-5, with D perhaps matching TRBD1 (6 bases). V lost 5 bases, J lost 5 bases, and 21 bases lay in between. Germline CDR1 SGHTA, CDR2 FQGTGA. The CDR3 covers 16 residues. Written as DNA, the CDR3 is TGTGCCAGCAGCGCCAGGACAGCCCCAAAAAGGGAGACCCAGTACTTC. Translating gives CASSARTAPKRETQYF.

V and J are TRBV28 and TRBJ1-2, with TRBD1 as a possible D gene (5 bases). Trimming removed 10 bases from V and 2 bases from J, with 17 bases in between. The CDR3 runs to 14 residues. CDR1 is MDHEN, CDR2 SYDVKM, per germline. The CDR3 sequence is CATNPADKNYGYTF. Written as DNA, the CDR3 is TGTGCCACAAATCCCGCGGACAAGAACTATGGCTACACCTTC.

The count of this clone is one. This sequence joins TRBV5-1 and TRBJ2-1; no clear D gene. The V and J ends lost 1 base and 8 bases respectively, with 10 bases between them. The CDR3 is made up of 13 amino acids. Germline CDR1 SGHRS, CDR2 YFSETQ. This CDR3 is CASSLSPGYEQFF. As DNA, the CDR3 is TGCGCCAGCAGCTTGAGCCCGGGTTATGAGCAGTTCTTC.

Concerning this clone itself: Additional DNA sequences in this sample encode the identical CDR3. The chain couples TRBV6-1 to TRBJ2-7, with D unresolved. V lost 2 bases and J lost 4, with 3 bases in between. Germline-derived CDR1 and CDR2 are MNHNS and SASEGT. There are 11 residues in the CDR3. The CDR3 nucleotides read TGTGCCAGCAGTGAAAGGTACGAGCAGTACTTC. Translated, it gives CASSERYEQYF.

The chain employs TRBV5-1 and TRBJ2-7, with D unresolved. Per germline, CDR1 SGHRS and CDR2 YFSETQ. V lost 0 bases to trimming and J lost 5 bases, with 15 bases between them. The CDR3 covers 15 residues. The CDR3 is CASSLVSGGVNEQYF. The DNA for the CDR3 is TGCGCCAGCAGCTTGGTCTCCGGTGGGGTCAACGAGCAGTACTTC.

This sequence joins TRBV5-1 and TRBJ2-7, with 9 bases identical to TRBD1. The CDR3 is 17 residues long. The trim removed 1 base at V and 3 bases at J, leaving 11 bases unmatched. Germline values: CDR1 SGHRS, CDR2 YFSETQ. CDR3: CASSLPTGGTLVYEQYF. The CDR3 nucleotides read TGCGCCAGCAGCTTGCCCACAGGGGGCACACTCGTCTACGAGCAGTACTTC.

The chain's CDR3 is CASRYNGRGVQETQYF. In DNA, the CDR3 is TGTGCCAGCAGATACAATGGGCGGGGGGTCCAAGAGACCCAGTACTTC. The rearrangement joins TRBV6-5 to TRBJ2-5, with 8 nucleotides matching TRBD2. The CDR3 spans 16 residues. V was pared by 6 bases and J by 1 base, with 10 bases of the junction left unmatched. Germline values: CDR1 MNHEY, CDR2 SVGAGI.

CDR3 nucleotide sequence: TGCGCCAGCAGCCCACTAGCGGGGAGGGTCTACAATGAGCAGTTCTTC. It specifies CASSPLAGRVYNEQFF. The chain uses TRBV5-1 and TRBJ2-1, with TRBD2 matching 10 bases. Germline CDR1 SGHRS, CDR2 YFSETQ. Trimming took 4 bases from V and 3 from J; bases not matched to a gene: 7. The CDR3 sequence is 16 residues long.

Only one count was recorded for this clone. V usage is TRBV6-5 and J usage is TRBJ1-1; the D is unclear. The ends were cut back, 7 bases at V and 2 bases at J, with 17 bases in the middle. Germline-derived CDR1 and CDR2 are MNHEY and SVGAGI. The CDR3 runs to 15 residues. This CDR3 reads CASTSDAAGNTEAFF. DNA for the CDR3: TGTGCCAGCACCTCGGACGCAGCAGGAAACACTGAAGCTTTCTTT.

The table lists this clone with a count of one. The chain couples TRBV2 to TRBJ2-7, with D possibly being TRBD1 (6 bases). The CDR3 runs 13 residues. CDR1 SNHLY and CDR2 FYNNEI come from the germline V gene. V was cut by 10 bases and J by 4 bases, with 17 bases left in between. The CDR3 bases are TGTGCCACCTCGACAGGAGGAATTTACGAGCAGTACTTC. Translating gives CATSTGGIYEQYF.

This sequence joins TRBV7-2 and TRBJ2-5; D gene uncertain. This CDR3 comprises 15 residues. Germline V CDR1 and CDR2: SGHTA, FQGNSA. V lost 5 bases and J lost 9, with 22 bases in between. CDR3 loop: CASSKTGNGGGAQYF. The CDR3 DNA is TGTGCCAGCAGCAAAACGGGCAACGGTGGTGGGGCCCAGTACTTC.

The V and J genes are TRBV19 and TRBJ2-2; D remains ambiguous. V gave up 5 bases and J gave up 2 bases, with 12 bases separating them. Germline CDR1 LNHDA, CDR2 SQIVND (reference sequence). The CDR3 loop spans 15 amino acids. Written as DNA, the CDR3 is TGTGCCAGTAGTCCTCCGGGCCAAAACACCGGGGAGCTGTTTTTT. Translation: CASSPPGQNTGELFF.

This chain joins TRBV29-1 and TRBJ1-4; 8 bases agree with TRBD1. The CDR3 is 13 residues long. J lost 7 bases, V lost 7 bases, and 8 bases had no gene match. From germline, CDR1 is SQVTM and CDR2 ANQGSEA. The CDR3 DNA follows: TGCAGCGCTCGACAGGGGACGAGTGAAAAACTGTTTTTT. This sequence encodes CSARQGTSEKLFF.

The rearrangement links TRBV5-1 to TRBJ2-3, with 9 bases fitting TRBD2. With 4 bases clipped from V and 1 base from J, the junction kept 7 bases outside the gene matches. Germline V CDR1 and CDR2: SGHRS, YFSETQ. The CDR3 loop spans 16 amino acids. CDR3 region: CASSAQAGGGTDTQYF. The CDR3 coding sequence is TGCGCCAGCAGCGCACAGGCGGGAGGGGGCACAGATACGCAGTATTTT. Filled out from reference TRBV5-1 and TRBJ2-3, the complete variable domain reads KAGVTQTPRYLIKTRGQQVTLSCSPISGHRSVSWYQQTPGQGLQFLFEYFSETQRNKGNFPGRFSGRQFSNSRSEMNVSTLELGDSALYLCASSAQAGGGTDTQYFGPGTRLTVL.

This clone was found once. The V and J genes are TRBV7-6 and TRBJ2-5; TRBD2 matches 13 bases. Germline CDR1 SGHVS, CDR2 FNYEAQ. The CDR3 runs 16 residues. V was pared by 4 bases and J by 4 bases, with 6 bases of the junction left unmatched. DNA of the CDR3: TGTGCCAGCAGCTCGATAGGGACTAGCGGGGTAGAGACCCAGTACTTC. Its translation: CASSSIGTSGVETQYF.

Regarding this clone: The sample holds other DNA sequences that translate to the same CDR3. This chain links TRBV2 with TRBJ1-1, with D unclear. The CDR3 covers 13 residues. Trimming took off 2 bases at V and 2 bases at J, with 6 bases between the two ends. The germline gives CDR1 SNHLY, CDR2 FYNNEI. CDR3 sequence reads: CASSEYLNTEAFF. The CDR3 region has the DNA TGTGCCAGCAGTGAATACCTAAACACTGAAGCTTTCTTT.

This rearrangement joins TRBV5-4 to TRBJ1-2, with 10 bases aligning to TRBD1. The CDR3 totals 15 residues. V shed 4 bases and J 4 bases; nucleotides not matched to a gene: 7. Germline lookup yields CDR1 SGHNT and CDR2 YYREEE (reference sequence). The CDR3 loop reads CASSLRTGGSYGYTF. The DNA of the CDR3 is TGTGCCAGCAGCCTCCGGACAGGGGGTAGCTATGGCTACACCTTC.

The chain joins TRBV28 to TRBJ1-1; TRBD1 agrees at 7 bases. Germline CDR1 and CDR2: MDHEN and SYDVKM. J was trimmed by 1 base and V by 8 bases; bases with no gene match: 7. CDR3 length: 14 amino acids. CDR3 DNA sequence: TGTGCCAGCCCCCCGACAGGGTGGAACACTGAAGCTTTCTTT. Residues: CASPPTGWNTEAFF.

About this clone: This CDR3 is missing its conserved last phenylalanine or tryptophan, likely due to a read error. It is unclear where the CDR3 begins or ends on the DNA, so no DNA is shown, and the CDR3 is as TCRdb lists it. The chain links TRBV6-1 to TRBJ2-7; TRBD1 is the table's D call and was not checked against the DNA. Germline CDR1 is MNHNS and CDR2 is SASEGT. The CDR3 length equals 11 residues, ends included. CDR3 residues: CASSELGTGGL.

The chain links TRBV19 to TRBJ2-5, with a tentative D call TRBD2 (5 bases). The CDR3 extends over 15 amino acids. Trimming pared 1 base from V and 5 bases from J, leaving 14 bases between. Looked up from germline, CDR1 is LNHDA and CDR2 is SQIVND (reference sequence). The CDR3 loop is CASSIVEGSWETQYF. In DNA, the CDR3 is TGTGCCAGTAGTATAGTCGAAGGGAGTTGGGAGACCCAGTACTTC.

V usage is TRBV5-1 and J usage is TRBJ2-1; D may be TRBD2 (6 bases). Germline CDR1 is SGHRS and CDR2 is YFSETQ. Trimming cost V 3 bases and J 0 bases, with 10 bases left between them. This CDR3 is 15 amino acids long. CDR3 loop: CASSSGESSYNEQFF. The CDR3, as DNA: TGCGCCAGCAGCTCGGGGGAAAGCTCCTACAATGAGCAGTTCTTC.

This sequence joins TRBV6-5 and TRBJ2-4, with 7 bases identical to TRBD1. Germline CDR1 reads MNHEY; CDR2 reads SVGAGI. V lost 6 bases and J lost 0; bases outside the gene matches: 2. This CDR3 is built from 14 residues. The CDR3, as DNA: TGTGCCAGCAGGGCAGGGGGAGCCAAAAACATTCAGTACTTC. Amino acids: CASRAGGAKNIQYF.

This clone has just a few counts. The V and J genes are TRBV7-9 and TRBJ2-5, with D maybe TRBD1 (6 bases). This CDR3 contains 13 residues. Looked up from germline, CDR1 is SEHNR and CDR2 is FQNEAQ (reference sequence). Trimming cost V 5 bases and J 2 bases, with 9 bases left between them. CDR3 bases: TGTGCCAGCAGCCACAGGGAGCAAGAGACCCAGTACTTC. Translated, it gives CASSHREQETQYF.

The count of this clone is one. The chain has TRBV10-3 and TRBJ1-2; 8 positions match TRBD1. The V segment lost 0 bases and the J segment 7 bases; nucleotides outside the gene matches: 13. This CDR3 spans 17 amino acids. From germline, CDR1 is ENHRY and CDR2 SYGVKD. The CDR3 sequence: CAISESLGQALGGGYTF. DNA for the CDR3: TGTGCCATCAGTGAGTCTCTGGGACAGGCGCTAGGGGGTGGCTACACCTTC.

This chain connects TRBV11-2 to TRBJ2-5; 10 nucleotides agree with TRBD2. The germline CDR1 and CDR2 sequences are SGHAT and FQNNGV. The length of the CDR3 is 16 residues. The J segment lost 5 bases and the V segment lost 5 bases, leaving 11 bases of the junction unmatched. CDR3 in DNA: TGTGCCAGCAGCCGACCTAGCGGGGGCCCGAGCGAGACCCAGTACTTC. Translation gives CASSRPSGGPSETQYF.